These T cell receptor beta chains were read from a single sample in a study of post-analysis software for immune sequencing data. TCRdb called the PCR reads again in MiXCR, with one record for every CDR3 protein. The data hold approximately 660,000 distinct CDR3 sequences, with 55% to 60% observed a single time. Sequencing was done on a sample of blood. The origin of the receptors is a girl aged 2 to 10 with multiple sclerosis. CDR3s include the opening cysteine and the closing phenylalanine or tryptophan. D genes are given only for firm matches. Clone size is not always given. Where it is, it says once, few, many or a class for expanded clones.

NA	TRBV7-2	NA	TRBJ1-2	TGTGCCAGCAGCTTAGTGGCCGAATATGGCTACACCTTC	CASSLVAEYGYTF
NA	TRBV20-1	NA	TRBJ2-1	TGCAGTGCTAGAGTCCGTGGTACGGCGGGGGCGGGATACAATGAGCAGTTCTTC	CSARVRGTAGAGYNEQFF
few	TRBV9	TRBD2	TRBJ2-1	TGTGCCAGCAGCGTAGAAGGTAATAGCGGGAGGGGCGAGCAGTTCTTC	CASSVEGNSGRGEQFF
NA	TRBV20-1	NA	TRBJ1-1	TGCAGTGGGACGGACAGCCCGATGAACACTGAAGCTTTCTTT	CSGTDSPMNTEAFF
NA	TRBV6-2/TRBV6-3	NA	TRBJ2-7	TGTGCCAGCAGTTACTCGTTCAACGAGCAGTACTTC	CASSYSFNEQYF
NA	TRBV5-1	TRBD1	TRBJ1-1	TGCGCCAGCAGCGCCCAGGGGGGGGTCACTGAAGCTTTCTTT	CASSAQGGVTEAFF
NA	TRBV11-2	NA	TRBJ2-7	TGTGCCAGCAGCTTAAGACTAGTGGTCTACGAGCAGTACTTC	CASSLRLVVYEQYF
NA	TRBV28	TRBD2	TRBJ2-3	TGTGCCAGCAGTTTGAGGCTAGCGGGAGCGGTTGGGGCAGATACGCAGTATTTT	CASSLRLAGAVGADTQYF
few	TRBV29-1	TRBD2	TRBJ2-1	TGCAGCGGTGATCCGGGACTAGCGGGGGCCAATGAGCAGTTCTTC	CSGDPGLAGANEQFF
few	TRBV5-1	TRBD1	TRBJ2-6	TGCGCCAGCAGCTTATTCCTTAACAGGGGTAGGTCTGGGGCCAACGTCCTGACTTTC	CASSLFLNRGRSGANVLTF
NA	TRBV5-1	NA	TRBJ1-5	TGCGCCAGCAGCTTGGGAGGGGCTAGCAATCAGCCCCAGCATTTT	CASSLGGASNQPQHF
NA	TRBV12-3/TRBV12-4	NA	TRBJ1-1	TGTGCCAGCAGTTCCTGGACTTGGAGGATTACTGAAGCTTTCTTT	CASSSWTWRITEAFF
NA	TRBV20-1	NA	TRBJ2-1	TGCAGTGCTAGAGACAGCCGAGGCAATGAGCAGTTCTTC	CSARDSRGNEQFF
NA	TRBV12-3/TRBV12-4	TRBD1	TRBJ2-5	TGTGCCAGCAGCCGTCCCGGGACAGTTCAAGAGACCCAGTACTTC	CASSRPGTVQETQYF
NA	TRBV12-3/TRBV12-4	TRBD2	TRBJ2-2	TGTGCCAGCAGTGTTAGCGGGAGTACCGGGGAGCTGTTTTTT	CASSVSGSTGELFF
NA	TRBV30	NA	TRBJ2-7	TGTGCCTGGAGCGCGGGACAAGTGATCTACGAGCAGTACTTC	CAWSAGQVIYEQYF
few	TRBV7-2	TRBD2	TRBJ2-7	TGTGCCAGCAGCTTAGAAGCGGGGGCCAGCTCCTACGAGCAGTACTTC	CASSLEAGASSYEQYF
NA	TRBV5-5	NA	TRBJ1-4	TGTGCCAGCAGCTTTGAAAGGGAAGAAAAACTGTTTTTT	CASSFEREEKLFF
few	TRBV2	NA	TRBJ2-1	TGTGCCAGCATACCTGGGGGAATAGGCTACAATGAGCAGTTCTTC	CASIPGGIGYNEQFF
NA	TRBV12-3/TRBV12-4	NA	TRBJ2-3	TGTGCCACCATGCTCAGAGGGAAGGCCGATACGCAGTATTTT	CATMLRGKADTQYF
NA	TRBV10-3	TRBD1	TRBJ2-5	TGTGCCATCGCGGGGCTGACAGGGGGCGGTGAGACCCAGTACTTC	CAIAGLTGGGETQYF
few	TRBV7-9	TRBD1	TRBJ2-5	TGTGCCAGCAGCTATCCCACCGGCGGGACAGGGCCTAAAGAGACCCAGTACTTC	CASSYPTGGTGPKETQYF
few	TRBV9	NA	TRBJ2-3	TGTGCCAGCAGCGCCCCCGAGTCCCTGGATACGCAGTATTTT	CASSAPESLDTQYF
few	TRBV5-1	NA	TRBJ1-5	TGCGCCAGCAGCCCAGGACCCGGTGGTGATCAGCCCCAGCATTTT	CASSPGPGGDQPQHF
NA	TRBV4-3	TRBD1	TRBJ2-1	TGCGCCAGCAGCTCAGCCGGGACAGCATCCTACAATGAGCAGTTCTTC	CASSSAGTASYNEQFF
once	TRBV30	TRBD1	TRBJ2-1	TGTGCCTGGAGGGACAGGGCGTCCTACAATGAGCAGTTCTTC	CAWRDRASYNEQFF
NA	TRBV14	TRBD2	TRBJ2-7	TGTGCCAGCAGCTCCCGGGAGGGATCCTACGAGCAGTACTTC	CASSSREGSYEQYF
NA	TRBV5-1	NA	TRBJ2-7	TGCGCCAGCAGCGGGACGGAACTGGGATACGAGCAGTACTTC	CASSGTELGYEQYF
NA	TRBV2	NA	TRBJ2-7	TGTGCCAGCAGTGAAAACTTTCCTTCCTACGAGCAGTACTTC	CASSENFPSYEQYF
NA	TRBV7-2	NA	TRBJ2-3	TGTGCCAGCAGCTTAGCTGGGGCCGCTAGCACAGATACGCAGTATTTT	CASSLAGAASTDTQYF
NA	TRBV4-1	NA	TRBJ1-5	TGCGCCAGCAGCCAAGAAGAGGAACCGGGAAAGGGGAGCAATCAGCCCCAGCATTTT	CASSQEEEPGKGSNQPQHF
NA	TRBV20-1	NA	TRBJ2-7	TGCAGTGCTAGAGCCAAAGGTAATCGGATCGAGCAGTACTTC	CSARAKGNRIEQYF
few	TRBV6-1	NA	TRBJ2-1	TGTGCCAGCAGCTCCTTGGGGGCCCCCTACAATGAGCAGTTCTTC	CASSSLGAPYNEQFF
once	TRBV11-2	NA	TRBJ1-2	TGTGCCAGCAGCTCTGGGGTCGGTAACTATGGCTACACCTTC	CASSSGVGNYGYTF
NA	TRBV12-3/TRBV12-4	TRBD1	TRBJ1-1	TGTGCCAGCAGTTTAGGGGGACAGGGGGCAAGGACTGAAGCTTTCTTT	CASSLGGQGARTEAFF
NA	TRBV29-1	NA	TRBJ1-2	TGCAGCTCGCGCCCACCGGGCAAGGGAGGCTACACCTTC	CSSRPPGKGGYTF
NA	TRBV11-2	NA	TRBJ2-2	TGTGCCAGCAGCTTAGGGTTAAGGAACACCGGGGAGCTGTTTTTT	CASSLGLRNTGELFF
NA	TRBV7-3	TRBD2	TRBJ2-7	TGTGCCAGCAGCTCTGTAGCGGGAGGCAACCTCGAGCAGTACTTC	CASSSVAGGNLEQYF
NA	TRBV1	NA	TRBJ1-1	TGCACCAGCAGCCAAGAGATGAACACTGAAGCTTTCTTT	CTSSQEMNTEAFF
NA	TRBV20-1	TRBD1	TRBJ2-7	TGCGGTGCTGGACCGGGACAGCGCTACGAGCAGTACTTC	CGAGPGQRYEQYF
few	TRBV9	NA	TRBJ2-5	TGTGCCAGCGCCCGGGTGGGGGTCCAAGAGACCCAGTACTTC	CASARVGVQETQYF
few	TRBV7-7	NA	TRBJ2-5	TGTGCCATCGGCCAAGAGACCCAGTACTTC	CAIGQETQYF
NA	TRBV12-3/TRBV12-4	TRBD2	TRBJ2-7	TGTGCCAGCAGGGTAGGGGGAAGGACTAGCGGGAGCTACGAGCAGTACTTC	CASRVGGRTSGSYEQYF
few	TRBV6-2/TRBV6-3	NA	TRBJ1-2	TGTGCCAGCAGTGACCCTCAGGTCAACTATGGCTACACCTTC	CASSDPQVNYGYTF